This T cell receptor beta chain was sequenced during a study of cytomegalovirus exposure and HLA in healthy donors. Findings and limits, study-wide: Data from an earlier analysis indicated that most TCR beta V segments were productive either about 87% or about 30% of the time. Overall, 164 TCR beta chains were annotated as cytomegalovirus-associated. From TCR beta sequences, most subjects' HLA-A and HLA-B alleles were reportedly predicted accurately.

Concerning this clone itself: Its target is not known.

V shed 1 base and J 6 bases; nucleotides not matched to a gene: 7. Germline V CDR1 and CDR2: SGHRS, YFSETQ. The CDR3 is 16 amino acids. The PCR contained 60 Vbeta and 13 Jbeta primers. Sequencing was performed with immunoSEQ multiplex PCR; in TCRdb, only in-frame clones are kept and a portion is missing. The data show approximately 190,000 clones, around four fifths seen once. Donors in the study were healthy people who gave bone marrow. The rearrangement joins TRBV5-1 to TRBJ1-4; 9 bases fit TRBD1. The material sequenced was PBMCs. The source is a man aged 40-50 years in good health and CMV-seropositive. CDR3 sequence: CASSLLARTGDEKLFF. The CDR3 DNA sequence: TGCGCCAGCAGCTTGTTGGCCAGGACAGGGGATGAAAAACTGTTTTTT.